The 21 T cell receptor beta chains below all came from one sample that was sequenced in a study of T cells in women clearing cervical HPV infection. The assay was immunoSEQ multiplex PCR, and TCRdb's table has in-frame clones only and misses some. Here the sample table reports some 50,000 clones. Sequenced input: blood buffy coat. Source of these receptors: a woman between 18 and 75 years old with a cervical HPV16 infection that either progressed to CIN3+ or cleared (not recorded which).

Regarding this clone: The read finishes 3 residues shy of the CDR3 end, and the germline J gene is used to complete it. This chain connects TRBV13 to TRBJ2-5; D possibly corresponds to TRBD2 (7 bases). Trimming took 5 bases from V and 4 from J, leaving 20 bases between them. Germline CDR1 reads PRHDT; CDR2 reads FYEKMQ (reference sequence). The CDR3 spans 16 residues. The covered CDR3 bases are TGTGCCAGCAGCCTACGGGGGGCAATTGAATTAGAGACC. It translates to CASSLRGAIELET. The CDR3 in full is CASSLRGAIELETQYF. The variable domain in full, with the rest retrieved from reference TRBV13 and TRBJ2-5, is AAGVIQSPRHLIKEKRETATLKCYPIPRHDTVYWYQQGPGQDPQFLISFYEKMQSDKGSIPDRFSAQQFSDYHSELNMSSLELGDSALYFCASSLRGAIELETQYFGPGTRLLVL.

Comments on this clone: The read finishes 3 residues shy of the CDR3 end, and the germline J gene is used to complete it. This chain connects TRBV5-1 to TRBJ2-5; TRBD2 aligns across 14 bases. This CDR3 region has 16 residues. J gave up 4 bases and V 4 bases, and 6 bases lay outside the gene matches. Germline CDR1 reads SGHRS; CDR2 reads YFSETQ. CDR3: CASSAPTSGGAETQYF. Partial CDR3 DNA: TGCGCCAGCAGCGCCCCGACTAGCGGGGGGGCAGAGACC.

This CDR3 is CASSLTGGGNQPQHF. CDR3 DNA (partial): TGCGCCAGCAGCCTAACAGGGGGCGGCAATCAGCCC. The chain combines TRBV5-1 with TRBJ1-5, with TRBD1 identical over 9 bases. The missing CDR3 end, 3 residues past where the read stops, is filled in from the germline J gene. The germline gives CDR1 SGHRS, CDR2 YFSETQ. Germline trimming cut 4 bases from V and 2 bases from J; bases unmatched to any gene: 4. The CDR3 length is 15 residues.

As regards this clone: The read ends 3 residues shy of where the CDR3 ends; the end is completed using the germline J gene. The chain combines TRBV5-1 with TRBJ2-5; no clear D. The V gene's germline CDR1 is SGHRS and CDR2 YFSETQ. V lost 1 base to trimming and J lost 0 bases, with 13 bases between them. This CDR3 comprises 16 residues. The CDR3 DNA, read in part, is TGCGCCAGCAGCTTGTCGTTGGGCCAGAACCAAGAGACC. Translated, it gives CASSLSLGQNQET. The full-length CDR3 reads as CASSLSLGQNQETQYF.

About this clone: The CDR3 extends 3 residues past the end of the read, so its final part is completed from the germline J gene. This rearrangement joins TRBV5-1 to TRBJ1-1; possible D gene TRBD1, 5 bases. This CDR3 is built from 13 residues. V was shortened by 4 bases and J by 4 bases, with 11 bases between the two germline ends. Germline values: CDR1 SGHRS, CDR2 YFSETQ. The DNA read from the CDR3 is TGCGCCAGCAGCGGGGCGGTGGGCACTGAA. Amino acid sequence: CASSGAVGTE. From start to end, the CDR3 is CASSGAVGTEAFF.

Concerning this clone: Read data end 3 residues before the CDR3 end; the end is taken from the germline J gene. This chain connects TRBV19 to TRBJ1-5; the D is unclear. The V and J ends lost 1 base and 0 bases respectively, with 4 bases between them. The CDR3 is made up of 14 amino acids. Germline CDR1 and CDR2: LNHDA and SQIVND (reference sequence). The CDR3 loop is CASSIVYSNQPQHF. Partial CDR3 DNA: TGTGCCAGTAGTATAGTCTATAGCAATCAGCCC. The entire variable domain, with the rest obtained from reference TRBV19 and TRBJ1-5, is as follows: DGGITQSPKYLFRKEGQNVTLSCEQNLNHDAMYWYRQDPGQGLRLIYYSQIVNDFQKGDIAEGYSVSREKKESFPLTVTSAQKNPTAFYLCASSIVYSNQPQHFGDGTRLSIL.

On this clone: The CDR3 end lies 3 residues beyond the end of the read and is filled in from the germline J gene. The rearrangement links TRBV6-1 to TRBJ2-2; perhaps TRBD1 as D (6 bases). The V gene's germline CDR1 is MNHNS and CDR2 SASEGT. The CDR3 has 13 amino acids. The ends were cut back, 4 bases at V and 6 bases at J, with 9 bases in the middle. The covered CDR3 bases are TGTGCCAGCAGTGCAGGGGTGCCCGGGGAG. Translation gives CASSAGVPGE. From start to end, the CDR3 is CASSAGVPGELFF.

The DNA read from the CDR3 is TGCGCCAGCAGCCCGGGACTAGCGGGGGTGGTCACAGATACC. Translated, it gives CASSPGLAGVVTDT. The CDR3 in its entirety is CASSPGLAGVVTDTYTF. The chain carries TRBV5-1 and TRBJ1-2; the D gene is possibly TRBD1 (5 bases). From the germline J gene comes the end of the CDR3, since the read stops 3 residues before it. CDR1 and CDR2 (germline): SGHRS, YFSETQ. The CDR3 totals 17 residues. Filled out from reference TRBV5-1 and TRBJ1-2, the complete variable domain reads KAGVTQTPRYLIKTRGQQVTLSCSPISGHRSVSWYQQTPGQGLQFLFEYFSETQRNKGNFPGRFSGRQFSNSRSEMNVSTLELGDSALYLCASSPGLAGVVTDTYTFGSGTRLTVV.

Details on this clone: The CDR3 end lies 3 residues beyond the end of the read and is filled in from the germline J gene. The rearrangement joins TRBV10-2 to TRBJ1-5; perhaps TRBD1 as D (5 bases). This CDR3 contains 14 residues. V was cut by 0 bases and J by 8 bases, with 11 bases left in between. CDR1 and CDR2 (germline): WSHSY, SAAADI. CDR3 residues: CASSESQGVEPQHF. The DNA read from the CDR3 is TGCGCCAGCAGTGAGTCCCAGGGTGTGGAGCCC.

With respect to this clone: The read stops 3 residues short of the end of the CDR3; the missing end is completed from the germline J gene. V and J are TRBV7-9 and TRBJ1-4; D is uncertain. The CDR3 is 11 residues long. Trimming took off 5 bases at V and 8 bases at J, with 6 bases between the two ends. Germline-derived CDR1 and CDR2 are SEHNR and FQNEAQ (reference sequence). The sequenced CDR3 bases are TGTGCCAGCAGCGTATCGGAAAAA. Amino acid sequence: CASSVSEK. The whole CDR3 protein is CASSVSEKLFF.

The chain's CDR3 is CASSDTNTNTEAFF. Partial CDR3 DNA: TGTGCCAGCAGTGATACTAATACGAACACTGAA. The J gene is TRBJ1-1, the V gene TRBV6-1; no clear D. The read ends 3 residues early relative to the CDR3; the germline J gene fills the gap. This CDR3 is 14 amino acids long. Germline assignment: CDR1 MNHNS and CDR2 SASEGT. The V gene lost 3 bases and the J gene lost 1 base, with 9 bases spanning the gap.

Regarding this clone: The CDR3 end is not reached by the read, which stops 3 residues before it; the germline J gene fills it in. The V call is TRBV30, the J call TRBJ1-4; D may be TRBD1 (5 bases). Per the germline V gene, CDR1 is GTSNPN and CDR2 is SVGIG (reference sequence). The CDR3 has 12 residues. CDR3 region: CAWTPQGGPLFF. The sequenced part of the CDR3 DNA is TGTGCCTGGACACCCCAGGGAGGCCCA.

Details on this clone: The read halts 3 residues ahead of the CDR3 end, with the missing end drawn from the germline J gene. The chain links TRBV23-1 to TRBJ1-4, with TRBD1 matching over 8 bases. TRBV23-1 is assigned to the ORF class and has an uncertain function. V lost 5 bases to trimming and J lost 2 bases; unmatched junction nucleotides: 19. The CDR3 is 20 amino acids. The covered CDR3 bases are TGCGCCAGCAGTTATGGATACAGGGGGATTAAGGTGTCTACTAATGAAAAA. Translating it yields CASSYGYRGIKVSTNEK. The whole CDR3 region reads CASSYGYRGIKVSTNEKLFF.

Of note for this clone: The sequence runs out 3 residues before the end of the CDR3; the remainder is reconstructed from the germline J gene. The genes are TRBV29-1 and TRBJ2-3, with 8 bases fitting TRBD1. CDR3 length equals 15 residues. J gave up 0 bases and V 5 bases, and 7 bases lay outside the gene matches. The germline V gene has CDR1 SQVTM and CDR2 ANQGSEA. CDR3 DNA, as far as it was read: TGCAGCGTTATACCGGGACAGGAGAGCACAGATACG. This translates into CSVIPGQESTDT. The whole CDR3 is CSVIPGQESTDTQYF.

The CDR3 DNA, read in part, is TGCGCCAGCAGCTTGGCGTCACAAGGGGGCTATAATTCACCG. It translates to CASSLASQGGYNSP. In full, the CDR3 reads CASSLASQGGYNSPLFF. J is TRBJ2-2 and V is TRBV5-1, with TRBD1 matching 7 bases. Read coverage stops 3 residues before the CDR3 terminus; the germline J gene supplies the remainder. CDR3 length: 17 residues. Germline lookup yields CDR1 SGHRS and CDR2 YFSETQ.

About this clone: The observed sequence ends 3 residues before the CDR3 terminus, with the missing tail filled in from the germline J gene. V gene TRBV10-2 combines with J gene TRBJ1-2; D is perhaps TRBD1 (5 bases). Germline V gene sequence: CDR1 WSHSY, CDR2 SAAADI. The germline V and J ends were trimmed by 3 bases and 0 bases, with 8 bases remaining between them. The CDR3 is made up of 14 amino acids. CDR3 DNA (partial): TGCGCCAGCAGTGAATTGGGGCCTAACTATGGC. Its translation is CASSELGPNYG. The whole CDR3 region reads CASSELGPNYGYTF.

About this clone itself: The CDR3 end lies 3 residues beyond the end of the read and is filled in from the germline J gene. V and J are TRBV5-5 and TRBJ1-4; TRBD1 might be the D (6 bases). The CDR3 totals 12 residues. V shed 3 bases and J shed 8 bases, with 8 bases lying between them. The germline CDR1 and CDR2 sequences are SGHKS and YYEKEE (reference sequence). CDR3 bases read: TGTGCCAGCAGCTGGGGGGGCGAAAAA. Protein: CASSWGGEK. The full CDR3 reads CASSWGGEKLFF.

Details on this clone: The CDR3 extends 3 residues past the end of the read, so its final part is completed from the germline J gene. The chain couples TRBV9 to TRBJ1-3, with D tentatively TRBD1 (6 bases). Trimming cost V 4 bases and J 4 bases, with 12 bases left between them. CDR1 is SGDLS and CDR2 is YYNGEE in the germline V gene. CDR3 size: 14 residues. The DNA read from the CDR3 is TGTGCCAGCAGCAGAGGGGGTTCCGGAAACACC. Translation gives CASSRGGSGNT. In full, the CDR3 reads CASSRGGSGNTIYF. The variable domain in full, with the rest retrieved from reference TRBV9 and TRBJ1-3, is DSGVTQTPKHLITATGQRVTLRCSPRSGDLSVYWYQQSLDQGLQFLIQYYNGEERAKGNILERFSAQQFPDLHSELNLSSLELGDSALYFCASSRGGSGNTIYFGEGSWLTVV.

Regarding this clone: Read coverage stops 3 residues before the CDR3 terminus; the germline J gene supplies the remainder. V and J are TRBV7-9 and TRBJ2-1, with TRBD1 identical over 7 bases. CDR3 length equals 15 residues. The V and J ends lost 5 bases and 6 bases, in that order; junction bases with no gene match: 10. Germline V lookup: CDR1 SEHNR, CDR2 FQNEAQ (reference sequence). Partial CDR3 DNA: TGTGCCAGCAGCCGAACGACAGGGTGGGGCAATGAG. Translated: CASSRTTGWGNE. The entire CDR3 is CASSRTTGWGNEQFF.

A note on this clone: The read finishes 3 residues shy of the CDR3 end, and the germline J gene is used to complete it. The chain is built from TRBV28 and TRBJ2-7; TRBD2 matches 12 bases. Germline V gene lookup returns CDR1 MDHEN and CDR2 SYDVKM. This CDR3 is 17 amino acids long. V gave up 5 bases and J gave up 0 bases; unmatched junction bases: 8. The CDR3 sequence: CASSELAGGPSSYEQYF. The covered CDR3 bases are TGTGCCAGCAGTGAACTAGCGGGGGGCCCAAGCTCCTACGAG. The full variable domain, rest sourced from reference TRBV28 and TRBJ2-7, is DVKVTQSSRYLVKRTGEKVFLECVQDMDHENMFWYRQDPGLGLRLIYFSYDVKMKEKGDIPEGYSVSREKKERFSLILESASTNQTSMYLCASSELAGGPSSYEQYFGPGTRLTVT.

The part of the CDR3 DNA that was read is TGCAGTGCTAGAAGCGGTGGAGGCCTTGAAAAA. Amino acid sequence: CSARSGGGLEK. The complete CDR3 sequence is CSARSGGGLEKLFF. This sequence joins TRBV20-1 and TRBJ1-4; D not resolved. Coverage ceases 3 residues before the CDR3 finishes, and the germline J gene fills in the end. Per the germline V gene, CDR1 is DFQATT and CDR2 is SNEGSKA (reference sequence). Trimming stripped 2 bases from V and 7 bases from J, with 14 bases between. This CDR3 is built from 14 residues.